The entry below gives a single TCR beta chain sequence along with its context. What it binds is not known. Some clones are missing from TCRdb's copy, which holds only in-frame ones; the method was immunoSEQ multiplex PCR. This table holds 100,000 to 120,000 clones, under 70% found once. These data are taken from a study of shared clonotypes between healthy human individuals. Study-wide points: The genetic and exposure-history diversity represented was limited by few donors.

Germline assignment: CDR1 SGHTS and CDR2 YDEGEE. This CDR3 region has 12 residues. V was trimmed by 4 bases and J by 2 bases, leaving 7 bases between them. Researchers reported that CD8 memory united CD45RO+ cells with CCR7-negative CD45RA+ TemRA cells. Sequencing was done on a sample of memory CD8+ T cells sorted from blood. Documented subset: CD45RO+ cells pooled with CCR7-negative TemRA cells. This TCR was sampled from a woman aged 25 to 39 in good health. The genes are TRBV5-8 and TRBJ2-7; the D is unclear. CDR3 nucleotides: TGTGCCAGCAGCCTGGCCCCCTACGAGCAGTACTTC. Residues: CASSLAPYEQYF. Complete variable domain (other parts from reference TRBV5-8 and TRBJ2-7): EAGVTQSPTHLIKTRGQQATLRCSPISGHTSVYWYQQALGLGLQFLLWYDEGEERNRGNFPPRFSGRQFPNYSSELNVNALELEDSALYLCASSLAPYEQYFGPGTRLTVT.